This entry is about one T cell receptor (beta chain). In the original workflow: Using reference gene primer amplification, nucleated cell counts were estimated. Data came from immunoSEQ multiplex PCR; TCRdb stores just in-frame clones and leaves some out. D and trimming come from the DNA, and the V and J calls and clone size come from that table. The table lists under 550,000 clones, approximately 90% of them singletons, with around 0.92% in the top ten. This CDR3 is built from 13 residues. The germline CDR1 and CDR2 sequences are PRHDT and FYEKMQ (reference sequence). The V and J ends lost 4 bases and 2 bases respectively, with 9 bases between them. The source of the sample is a study of blood T cell repertoires in COVID-19.

Material for sequencing was peripheral blood. The rearrangement links TRBV13 to TRBJ2-7; D remains ambiguous. The origin of this receptor is a man aged 18 to 29 with COVID-19, enrolled during active disease. CDR3 bases: TGTGCCAGCAGCTCTGACTTAACCTACGAGCAGTACTTC. Protein: CASSSDLTYEQYF.